Following are 11 T cell receptor beta chains from one sample sequenced in a study of blood T cell repertoires in COVID-19. TCRdb keeps only in-frame clones here, not all; method: immunoSEQ multiplex PCR. Of 250,000 to 350,000 clones listed, around 86% are singletons. Sequenced material: peripheral blood. The source is a woman in her 40s who had recovered from COVID-19.

This clone was counted once. The J gene is TRBJ2-1, the V gene TRBV6-5; D perhaps matches TRBD2 (6 bases). V gave up 0 bases and J gave up 3 bases, with 9 bases separating them. The germline gives CDR1 MNHEY, CDR2 SVGAGI. This CDR3 contains 15 residues. This CDR3 is CASSYSRGSYNEQFF. CDR3 coding DNA: TGTGCCAGCAGTTACTCTCGGGGGAGCTACAATGAGCAGTTCTTC.

The gene calls are TRBV18 and TRBJ2-3; 8 bases align to TRBD2. CDR1 KGHSH and CDR2 LQKENI come from the germline V gene. Unmatched junction bases numbered 14, after V lost 1 base and J lost 8 bases. The CDR3 is 17 amino acids. CDR3 region: CASSPLGGLETRGTQYF. CDR3 nucleotide sequence: TGTGCCAGCTCACCACTCGGGGGACTAGAGACAAGAGGTACGCAGTATTTT.

The CDR3 reads CASSPQGNTGELFF. As DNA, the CDR3 is TGTGCCAGCAGCCCCCAGGGGAACACCGGGGAGCTGTTTTTT. This rearrangement joins TRBV7-3 to TRBJ2-2; tentative D call: TRBD1 (5 bases). V gave up 5 bases and J gave up 1 base, with 8 bases separating them. CDR3 size: 14 residues. CDR1 is SGHTA and CDR2 is FQGTGA in the germline V gene.

In this sample, this clone turned up once. The chain joins TRBV12-3 or TRBV12-4 to TRBJ2-7, with D maybe TRBD1 (6 bases). V gave up 3 bases and J gave up 5 bases, with 11 bases separating them. CDR3 length: 13 amino acids. The CDR3 bases are TGTGCCAGCAGTTTCCTAAAGGGGGACGAGCAGTACTTC. Encoded protein: CASSFLKGDEQYF.

This clone was picked up a small number of times. The chain links TRBV7-9 to TRBJ2-5; D might be TRBD1 (6 bases). V was pared by 1 base and J by 5 bases, with 14 bases between. The CDR3 runs 15 residues. Germline values: CDR1 SEHNR, CDR2 FQNEAQ (reference sequence). CDR3 nucleotide sequence: TGTGCCAGCAGCTTAGGAAACAGGGAGCCGGAGACCCAGTACTTC. Translating gives CASSLGNREPETQYF.

This chain's CDR3 is CASRRLGAGTEAFF. The CDR3 DNA reads TGCGCCAGCAGGAGGTTAGGCGCGGGCACTGAAGCTTTCTTT. V and J are TRBV5-1 and TRBJ1-1; D remains unclear. CDR3 length: 14 amino acids. CDR1 SGHRS and CDR2 YFSETQ come from the germline V gene. Trimming took 5 bases from V and 4 from J, leaving 15 bases between them. Combining the CDR3 with reference TRBV5-1 and TRBJ1-1 gives the whole variable domain KAGVTQTPRYLIKTRGQQVTLSCSPISGHRSVSWYQQTPGQGLQFLFEYFSETQRNKGNFPGRFSGRQFSNSRSEMNVSTLELGDSALYLCASRRLGAGTEAFFGQGTRLTVV.

CDR3 in DNA: TGTGCCAGCAGCTGGGGTAACGAACTAGCGGACACAGATACGCAGTATTTT. It translates to CASSWGNELADTDTQYF. The rearrangement uses TRBV5-8 and TRBJ2-3; 8 positions agree with TRBD2. Germline CDR1 reads SGHTS; CDR2 reads YDEGEE. The CDR3 runs 17 residues. The trim removed 3 bases at V and 2 bases at J, leaving 11 bases unmatched. Supplemented by reference TRBV5-8 and TRBJ2-3, the full variable domain reads EAGVTQSPTHLIKTRGQQATLRCSPISGHTSVYWYQQALGLGLQFLLWYDEGEERNRGNFPPRFSGRQFPNYSSELNVNALELEDSALYLCASSWGNELADTDTQYFGPGTRLTVL.

This clone showed up just once. This chain's CDR3 is CASSLGGDNTDTQYF. DNA of the CDR3: TGTGCCAGCAGCTTGGGGGGAGATAACACAGATACGCAGTATTTT. The V and J genes are TRBV5-4 and TRBJ2-3; D may be TRBD2 (5 bases). V lost 0 bases and J lost 2, with 10 bases in between. CDR3 size: 15 residues. Germline loops: CDR1 SGHNT, CDR2 YYREEE (reference sequence).

The chain is built from TRBV28 and TRBJ2-2; D not resolved. This CDR3 is built from 15 residues. Trimming left V 2 bases short and J 0 bases short, with 7 bases between. Germline V CDR1 and CDR2: MDHEN, SYDVKM. Here the CDR3 DNA reads TGTGCCAGCAGTTTAGTTCCCGCGAACACCGGGGAGCTGTTTTTT. As protein: CASSLVPANTGELFF.

The chain uses TRBV29-1 and TRBJ2-2, with 10 bases identical to TRBD1. The CDR3 sequence is 15 residues long. The junction had 10 bases not matched to a gene; V was cut back by 7 bases and J by 5 bases. Germline CDR1 and CDR2: SQVTM and ANQGSEA. In nucleotides, the CDR3 is TGCAGCGCCGCTGCTGGGACAGGGGTGACCGGGGAGCTGTTTTTT. It is translated as CSAAAGTGVTGELFF.

The J gene is TRBJ1-2, the V gene TRBV3-1 (or the pseudogene TRBV3-2); 7 bases fit TRBD1. CDR3 length equals 15 residues. With V trimmed by 4 bases and J by 3 bases, 8 bases remained unmatched. Germline CDR1 is LGHDT and CDR2 is YNNKEL (reference sequence). The CDR3 protein is CASSPWGQPYYGYTF. The CDR3 coding sequence is TGTGCCAGCAGCCCTTGGGGACAGCCATACTATGGCTACACCTTC.